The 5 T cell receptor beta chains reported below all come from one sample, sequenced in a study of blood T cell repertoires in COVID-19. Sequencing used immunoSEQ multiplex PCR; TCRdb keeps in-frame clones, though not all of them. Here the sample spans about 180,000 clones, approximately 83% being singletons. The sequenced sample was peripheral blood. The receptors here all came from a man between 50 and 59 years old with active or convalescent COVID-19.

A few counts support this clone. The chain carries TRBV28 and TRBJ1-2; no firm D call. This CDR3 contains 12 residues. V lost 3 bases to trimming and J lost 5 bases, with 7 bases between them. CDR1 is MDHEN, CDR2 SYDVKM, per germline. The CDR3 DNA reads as TGTGCCAGCAGTTTGGAGGGTTATGGCTACACCTTC. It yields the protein CASSLEGYGYTF.

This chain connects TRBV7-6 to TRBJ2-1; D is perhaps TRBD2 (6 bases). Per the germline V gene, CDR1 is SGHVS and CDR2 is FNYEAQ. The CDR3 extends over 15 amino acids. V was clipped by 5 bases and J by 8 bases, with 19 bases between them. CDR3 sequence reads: CASSARLGLWDEQFF. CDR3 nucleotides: TGTGCCAGCAGCGCCCGACTAGGACTCTGGGATGAGCAGTTCTTC. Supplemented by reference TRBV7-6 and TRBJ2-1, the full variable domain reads GAGVSQSPRYKVTKRGQDVALRCDPISGHVSLYWYRQALGQGPEFLTYFNYEAQQDKSGLPNDRFSAERPEGSISTLTIQRTEQRDSAMYRCASSARLGLWDEQFFGPGTRLTVL.

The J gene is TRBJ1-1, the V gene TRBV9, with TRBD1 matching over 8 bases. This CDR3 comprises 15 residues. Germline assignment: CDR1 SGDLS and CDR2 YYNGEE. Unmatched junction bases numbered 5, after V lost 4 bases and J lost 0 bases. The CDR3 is CASSRQGRMNTEAFF. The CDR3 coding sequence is TGTGCCAGCAGCCGACAGGGGCGCATGAACACTGAAGCTTTCTTT. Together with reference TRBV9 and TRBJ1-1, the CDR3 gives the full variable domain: DSGVTQTPKHLITATGQRVTLRCSPRSGDLSVYWYQQSLDQGLQFLIQYYNGEERAKGNILERFSAQQFPDLHSELNLSSLELGDSALYFCASSRQGRMNTEAFFGQGTRLTVV.

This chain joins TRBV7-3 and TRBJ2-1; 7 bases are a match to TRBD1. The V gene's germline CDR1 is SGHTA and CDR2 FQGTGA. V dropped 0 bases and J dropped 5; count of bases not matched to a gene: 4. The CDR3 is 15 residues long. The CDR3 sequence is CASSLTRDRNNEQFF. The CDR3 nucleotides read TGTGCCAGCAGCTTAACGAGGGACAGAAACAATGAGCAGTTCTTC.

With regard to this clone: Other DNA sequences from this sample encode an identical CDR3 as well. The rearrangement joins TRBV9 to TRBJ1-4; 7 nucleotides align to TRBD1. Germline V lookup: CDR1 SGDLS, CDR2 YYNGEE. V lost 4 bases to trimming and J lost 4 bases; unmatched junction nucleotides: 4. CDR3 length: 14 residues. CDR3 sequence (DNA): TGTGCCAGCAGCCTTGGGACAGTTAATGAAAAACTGTTTTTT. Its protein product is CASSLGTVNEKLFF.